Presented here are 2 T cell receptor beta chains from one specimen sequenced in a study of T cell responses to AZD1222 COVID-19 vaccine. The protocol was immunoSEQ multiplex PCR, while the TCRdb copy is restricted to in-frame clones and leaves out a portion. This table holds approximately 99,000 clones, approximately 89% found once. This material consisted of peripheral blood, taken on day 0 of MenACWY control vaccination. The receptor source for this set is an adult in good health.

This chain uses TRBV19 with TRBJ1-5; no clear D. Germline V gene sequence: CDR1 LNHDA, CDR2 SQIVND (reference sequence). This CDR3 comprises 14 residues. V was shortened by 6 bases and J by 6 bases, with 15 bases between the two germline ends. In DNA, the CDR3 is TGTGCCAGTAGCCTCCGGGCCGCGGGTCAGCCCCAGCATTTT. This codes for CASSLRAAGQPQHF.

DNA of the CDR3: TGTGCCAGCAGTTTCAGGTCCTACGAGCAGTACTTC. Encoded protein: CASSFRSYEQYF. This chain connects TRBV6-2 or TRBV6-3 to TRBJ2-7; no definite D call. CDR1 MNHEY and CDR2 SVGEGT come from the germline V gene. This CDR3 contains 12 residues. V shed 4 bases and J shed 1 base, with 5 bases lying between them.